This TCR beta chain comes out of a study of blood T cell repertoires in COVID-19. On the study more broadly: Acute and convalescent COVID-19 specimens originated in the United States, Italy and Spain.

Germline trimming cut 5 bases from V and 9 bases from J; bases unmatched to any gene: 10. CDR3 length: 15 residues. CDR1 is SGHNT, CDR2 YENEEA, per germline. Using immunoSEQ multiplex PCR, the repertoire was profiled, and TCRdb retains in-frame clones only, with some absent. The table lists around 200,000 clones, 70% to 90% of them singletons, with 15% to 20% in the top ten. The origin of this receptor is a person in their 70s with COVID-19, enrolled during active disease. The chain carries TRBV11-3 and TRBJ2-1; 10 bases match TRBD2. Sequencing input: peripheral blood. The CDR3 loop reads CASSQSSGGYTEQFF. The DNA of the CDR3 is TGTGCCAGCAGCCAAAGTAGCGGGGGGTATACTGAGCAGTTCTTC.